This T cell receptor (beta chain) was found in a study of cytomegalovirus exposure and HLA in healthy donors (dated by TCRdb to between 2016 and 2019). Concerning the study at large: An earlier analysis of about 530 of the donors reported 276 Gb of sequence data and around 120 million unique TCR beta sequences obtained from around 180 million T cells. Roughly five DR-DQ haplotypes were handled as single units for association and clustering because linkage in the cohort was strong. The genetic ancestry cluster associated with self-reported Caucasian donors included roughly four fifths of the roughly 400 genotyped donors. High-throughput TCR immunosequencing, statistical association of individual TCRs with disease status, and machine learning were combined to predict cytomegalovirus infection status. On average, around 230,000 unique TCR beta nucleotide sequences were sequenced per donor among a few hundred genotyped donors of the cohort, with 15% to 20% of those sequences being non-productive. Genome-wide SNP genotypes for about 65% of the roughly 670 donors were used in a later genetic analysis, which treated that subset as a discovery cohort. In an earlier analysis of 587 of the donors, high-throughput TCR beta sequencing was used to judge whether each TCR beta V gene segment behaved as functional or pseudogenic. Roughly 300 gigabases of sequencing data and roughly 81 million unique TCR sequences made up an early release that covered approximately 700 HLA-typed donors. HLA typing covered class I and class II loci at four-digit resolution. The number of donors typed differed by locus, with about 629-630 for A, B, C, DRB1 and DQB1, around 500 for DQA1, 606 for DPA1, and around 460 for DPB1. The study aimed to test whether cataloging public T cell receptors could reveal signatures of past pathogen exposure. In a later analysis, previously published TCR beta repertoires from several hundred donors were re-analyzed and high-resolution HLA genotyping was added so that TCR occurrence patterns could be studied. Every discovery cohort repertoire had been produced on one sequencing platform. Rather than using new phenotypic data, the later analysis identified candidate immune exposures from TCR beta sequences and from how often those sequences occurred across donors. Alongside the repertoire data, information on donor age, sex, ethnicity and CMV serostatus was compiled. The study used immunosequencing to profile the T cell repertoires of several hundred subjects and linked those repertoires to cytomegalovirus serostatus. In addition to the first cohort of roughly 670 subjects, a separate validation cohort of 130 or so different subjects was used. Results and caveats for the whole study, not just this receptor: The authors suggested that the approach could potentially be extended to other disease states and immunological phenotypes. Linkage disequilibrium might explain the correlated functional status among segregating V segments, but an unknown experimental factor could not be ruled out. In a later analysis, the rate of TCR association differed among HLA loci, with DRB1 alleles having the most associated TCRs and HLA-C alleles having the fewest. Compared with equally common non-associated chains, HLA-associated TCR beta chains in a later analysis were more clonally expanded and had lower generation probabilities. A few of the identified cytomegalovirus-associated TCR beta chains were confirmed in vitro to be specific for cytomegalovirus antigens. A group of highly shared sequence variants was considered likely to be a technical artifact of the sequencing pipeline. A further reported finding was that TCR beta sequences accurately predicted the HLA-A and HLA-B alleles for most subjects in the first cohort. Across donors, most TCR sequences were observed very rarely, whereas some public TCRs were present in many individuals. In a later analysis, most CMV-associated TCR beta chains were found to appear HLA-restricted, with HLA associations seemingly driven largely by CMV exposure. Immune exposure information for the cohort was limited to CMV serostatus. HLA typing was unavailable for some donors at each locus, so association tests used only the typed subset. An association between a missense DCLRE1C variant and V-gene and J-gene trimming of TCR beta chains was found in a later genetic analysis and replicated in an independent cohort. In an earlier analysis of more than 450 of the donors, most TCR beta V segments were observed in productive rearrangements about 87% or about 30% of the time, broadly matching IMGT annotations. According to a later analysis, parvovirus B19, influenza, CMV and Epstein-Barr virus appeared linked to several top co-occurrence clusters. Presence/absence analyses assumed roughly uniform sequencing depth across donors, an assumption that may not hold. In a later analysis, about 17,000 TCR beta sequences were associated with specific HLA alleles at a false discovery rate of 0.05. This cohort had only TCR beta chains sequenced, and the lack of alpha or paired-chain data limited which features could be detected. Compared with the approximately 600-donor mean, donors in an Asian-associated ancestry cluster had fewer N-insertions in productive TCRs, according to a later genetic analysis. When HLA alleles, especially DR and DQ, strongly co-occurred, TCR associations were difficult to assign to individual alleles. In the study, 150 to 200 TCR beta chains were listed as associated with cytomegalovirus. The 87-base-pair reads could not distinguish some IMGT-functional V segments, including TRBV6-2 and TRBV6-3, so those segments were excluded. The classifier was reported to diagnose cytomegalovirus status with high specificity and sensitivity in both the original and validation cohorts. Because counts were too low, 15 to 20 rarely observed V segments, including chromosome 9 orphons, were left out of the earlier analysis of approximately 580 of the donors.

Preparation of the library involved the immunoSEQ multiplex PCR assay. The multiplex PCR relied on a mix of 60 forward primers for TCR Vbeta segments and 13 reverse primers for TCR Jbeta segments. A multiplex PCR assay on genomic DNA amplified the CDR3 region of rearranged TCR beta genes. The amplified TCR beta libraries were sequenced on the Illumina HiSeq System as 87-base-pair reads. The original pipeline was this. A later analysis counted about 82 million unique TCR beta chains across the 600 to 850 repertoires, and some 12 million of these chains were shared by at least two donors. To remove PCR and sequencing errors, raw reads were error-corrected and collapsed into unique sequences using a nearest-neighbor algorithm that merged closely related sequences. V, D and J gene segments were assigned by aligning CDR3 sequences to IMGT reference sequences. For a sequence to be retained, at least a six-nucleotide match to both a V gene segment and a J gene segment was required. A rearrangement counted as productive if the CDR3 had no stop codons and remained in frame with V and J, and every other rearrangement counted as non-productive. CDR3 was defined by IMGT convention, running from the second conserved V-encoded cysteine to the conserved J-encoded phenylalanine. In an earlier analysis of 550 to 650 of the donors, sequences lacking an unambiguous match to a single V gene segment were excluded. An earlier analysis of approximately 590 of the donors called V segments functional above 56.7% productive rearrangements and segregating when the between-donor standard deviation exceeded 5%. A statistical classification framework was built to diagnose cytomegalovirus status from the catalog of TCR beta chain sequences. In a later analysis, V and J genes were assigned by comparing TCR nucleotide sequences against IMGT/GENE-DB human TR gene sequences. The TCRdist pipeline was used in a later analysis to assign CDR3 sequences and most-parsimonious VDJ recombination scenarios. In a later analysis, each TCR beta chain was defined by its CDR3 amino acid sequence together with its V-gene family, and reads lacking a unique V-gene family were excluded. As a way to deal with suspected cross-contamination and a sequencing artifact, a later analysis dropped hundreds of nucleotide sequences that were highly shared and had low generation probability. A later analysis calculated a clonal expansion index for each public chain from normalized within-repertoire ranks of inferred template counts. Generation probabilities in a later analysis came from a VDJ recombination model fitted to out-of-frame rearrangements, and those results were checked against IGoR. In a later analysis, hypergeometric tests were used to score TCR-TCR, TCR-HLA and TCR-CMV co-occurrence, with a repertoire-size bias correction applied to TCR pairs. A later analysis estimated false discovery rates by permuting HLA or CMV assignments 20 times. A later analysis grouped co-occurring TCRs with DBSCAN, adding TCRdist sequence similarity when clustering within HLA-allele-positive subsets. Co-occurrence clustering excluded repertoires with fewer than 30,000 or more than 120,000 public chains, plus five with anomalous nucleotide sharing. This is the immuneACCESS table as TCRdb keeps it, with only in-frame sequences that have V and J called. A part of the clones is gone; compared with another copy, unresolved V genes explain less than half, and the rest is unexplained. That table supplies the V and J calls and clone size; D and trimming were determined from the DNA. Across this sample there are under 200,000 clones, with approximately 74% seen only once. Jointly, the top ten make up 2.5% to 3% of the sample.

The cohort comprised 670 or so healthy bone marrow donors. At the time of sampling, all cohort members were nominally healthy, though unrecorded immune exposures were likely present. The donor tested CMV seronegative, placing the donor among the 300 to 400 seronegative members of the cohort. Every donor gave a peripheral blood sample, and the peripheral blood mononuclear cells from that sample were used for TCR beta sequencing. The Qiagen DNeasy Blood Extraction Kit was used to extract genomic DNA from the blood cell samples. On this clone: Its antigen is currently not known. Base quality data are lacking; no much larger clone is found one base away.

From the cysteine through the phenylalanine, the CDR3 covers 14 amino acids. Here the CDR3 DNA is all that survives: 42 bases in frame from base 1. Cut back by 5 bases and 2 bases, the V and J ends lie 14 bases apart. CDR1 and CDR2, per the germline V gene, are SGHRS and YFSETQ. The source is a woman aged 25 to 39 in good health and CMV-seronegative. Recombination connected TRBV5-1 to TRBJ2-7; the D gene is perhaps TRBD2, on 5 matching bases. Sequenced input: PBMCs. The DNA sequence is TGCGCCAGCAGTTTCCTTACCGGGGCCTACGAGCAGTACTTC. It is translated as CASSFLTGAYEQYF.